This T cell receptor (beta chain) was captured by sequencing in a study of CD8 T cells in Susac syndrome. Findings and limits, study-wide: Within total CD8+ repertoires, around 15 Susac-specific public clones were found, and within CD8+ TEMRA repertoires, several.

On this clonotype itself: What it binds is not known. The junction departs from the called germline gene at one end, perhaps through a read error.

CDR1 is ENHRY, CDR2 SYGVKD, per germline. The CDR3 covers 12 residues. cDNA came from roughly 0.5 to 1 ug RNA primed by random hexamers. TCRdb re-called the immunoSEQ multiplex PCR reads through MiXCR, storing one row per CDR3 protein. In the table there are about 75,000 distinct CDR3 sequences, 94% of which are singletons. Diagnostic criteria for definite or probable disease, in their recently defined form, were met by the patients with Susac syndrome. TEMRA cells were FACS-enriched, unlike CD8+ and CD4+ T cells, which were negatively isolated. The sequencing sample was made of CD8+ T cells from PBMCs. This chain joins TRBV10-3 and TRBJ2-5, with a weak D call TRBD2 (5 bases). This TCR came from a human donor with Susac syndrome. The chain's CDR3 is CAISDRSGIQNF. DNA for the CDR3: TGTGCCATCAGTGACCGATCCGGGATCCAAAACTTC.